Presented here are 27 T cell receptor beta chains from one specimen sequenced in a study of regulatory T cells in long-lasting Graves disease. HTBI primers from iRepertoire and Arm-PCR of CDR3 regions yielded the TCR beta libraries. TCRdb independently ran MiXCR on the multiplex PCR reads; one entry per CDR3 protein. The sample includes 580,000 or so distinct CDR3 sequences, about 16% seen only once; the top ten take around 11%. Documented time point: newly diagnosed GD, antithyroid drugs for less than 3 months. The authors made the TCR library using RNA they extracted from PBMCs. This same sample was also taken into another study, of T cells in Graves' hyperthyroidism and ophthalmopathy.

The input for sequencing was peripheral blood mononuclear cells (PBMCs), taken at new diagnosis, from a patient treated with antithyroid drugs. The origin of the receptors is a man between 18 and 35 years old with Graves disease.

In its sample, this clonotype was seen many times. The rearrangement links TRBV5-1 to TRBJ2-3; TRBD2 aligns across 8 bases. Looked up from germline, CDR1 is SGHRS and CDR2 is YFSETQ. The CDR3 is made up of 15 amino acids. Trimming cost V 0 bases and J 6 bases; bases outside gene matches: 6. CDR3 nucleotides: TGCGCCAGCAGCTTGGCCAGCGGGAGTTATGATACGCAGTATTTT. This gives the protein CASSLASGSYDTQYF. The complete variable domain, with remaining parts taken from reference TRBV5-1 and TRBJ2-3, reads KAGVTQTPRYLIKTRGQQVTLSCSPISGHRSVSWYQQTPGQGLQFLFEYFSETQRNKGNFPGRFSGRQFSNSRSEMNVSTLELGDSALYLCASSLASGSYDTQYFGPGTRLTVL.

This clonotype was seen at least ten times. The chain uses TRBV11-2 and TRBJ2-4; D is uncertain. With 8 bases removed from V and 9 bases from J, the gap between germline ends came to 17 bases. This CDR3 spans 13 amino acids. Germline V lookup: CDR1 SGHAT, CDR2 FQNNGV. CDR3 in DNA: TGTGCCAGCTCCCCGGGTGGACCTGTCATTCAGTACTTC. This gives the protein CASSPGGPVIQYF.

Many counts were recorded for this clonotype. V usage is TRBV30 and J usage is TRBJ2-7; TRBD1 agrees at 9 bases. The J segment lost 1 base and the V segment lost 5 bases, leaving 3 bases of the junction unmatched. The germline gives CDR1 GTSNPN, CDR2 SVGIG (reference sequence). The CDR3 is 13 amino acids. The CDR3 DNA reads TGTGCCTGGCAAGGGACAGGGTCCTACGAGCAGTACTTC. Amino acids: CAWQGTGSYEQYF.

This rearrangement joins TRBV6-2 or TRBV6-3 to TRBJ2-1; no clear D. Germline CDR1 and CDR2: MNHEY and SVGEGT. The CDR3 covers 12 residues. V was trimmed by 6 bases and J by 8 bases, leaving 11 bases between them. CDR3 coding DNA: TGTGCCAGCAGGTCTTCTGGGGATGAGCAGTTCTTC. As protein: CASRSSGDEQFF.

Only a few counts were recorded for this clonotype. The chain couples TRBV20-1 to TRBJ2-1, with D maybe TRBD1 (5 bases). The V gene's germline CDR1 is DFQATT and CDR2 SNEGSKA (reference sequence). The CDR3 has 14 amino acids. The CDR3 coding sequence is TGCAGCGCTTCCGACAGTCCCACCTACAATGAGCAGTTCTTC. Amino acid sequence: CSASDSPTYNEQFF.

The sample holds many counts of this clonotype. This chain links TRBV28 with TRBJ2-7, with D possibly being TRBD1 (6 bases). Germline V gives CDR1 MDHEN, CDR2 SYDVKM. Trimming cost V 6 bases and J 3 bases, with 9 bases left between them. The CDR3 is 12 amino acids. This CDR3 reads CASRQQGYEQYF. CDR3 DNA sequence: TGTGCCAGCAGACAACAGGGCTACGAGCAGTACTTC.

This clonotype turned up a few times. This rearrangement joins TRBV10-1 to TRBJ2-5, with D uncertain. The CDR3 runs to 11 residues. Looked up from germline, CDR1 is WNHNN and CDR2 is SYGVQD (reference sequence). CDR3 DNA: TGCGCTAAAACACCGCAAGAGACCCAGTACTTC. Its translation: CAKTPQETQYF.

In its sample, this clonotype was seen a few times. The chain has TRBV3-1 and TRBJ2-7; possibly TRBD2 for D (6 bases). V was trimmed by 4 bases and J by 3 bases, leaving 13 bases between them. The V gene's germline CDR1 is LGHDT and CDR2 YNNKEL (reference sequence). The CDR3 length is 14 residues. The CDR3 loop is CASSRRRESYEQYF. The CDR3 DNA is TGTGCCAGCAGCCGGCGACGGGAGAGCTACGAGCAGTACTTC.

V and J are TRBV30 and TRBJ2-5; 8 nucleotides align to TRBD2. Germline CDR1 GTSNPN, CDR2 SVGIG (reference sequence). The CDR3 has 14 amino acids. The V segment lost 0 bases and the J segment 7 bases; nucleotides outside the gene matches: 7. The CDR3 spells CAWSVTSAGGTQYF. CDR3 sequence (DNA): TGTGCCTGGAGTGTGACTAGCGCCGGGGGGACCCAGTACTTC.

This clonotype was observed at least ten times. The rearrangement links TRBV7-2 to TRBJ1-1; D is unclear. Germline V gene sequence: CDR1 SGHTA, CDR2 FQGNSA. CDR3 length equals 12 residues. V was cut by 5 bases and J by 7 bases, with 11 bases left in between. DNA of the CDR3: TGTGCCAGCAGCCCCGGACGGATTGAAGCTTTCTTT. Translating gives CASSPGRIEAFF.

This clonotype has ten or more counts. This chain uses TRBV11-3 with TRBJ2-5; the D is unclear. CDR1 and CDR2 from the germline V gene are SGHNT and YENEEA. Trimming left V 5 bases short and J 0 bases short, with 7 bases between. The CDR3 consists of 13 residues. In DNA, the CDR3 is TGTGCCAGCAGCCGTACGTACCAAGAGACCCAGTACTTC. Encoded protein: CASSRTYQETQYF.

This clonotype was observed a handful of times. A junction boundary mismatches the germline segment, possibly from a read error. This chain joins TRBV7-7 and TRBJ2-1, with 10 bases matching TRBD1. This CDR3 has 14 amino acids. Per germline, CDR1 SSHAT and CDR2 FNYEAQ (reference sequence). In nucleotides, the CDR3 is TGTGCTAGCAGCCACGGACAGGGGGGTTATGAGCAGTTCTTC. Translated, it gives CASSHGQGGYEQFF.

There are many counts of this clonotype. This chain connects TRBV19 to TRBJ2-3; tentatively, D is TRBD1 or TRBD2 (6 bases each). Germline V gene lookup returns CDR1 LNHDA and CDR2 SQIVND (reference sequence). Trimming removed 9 bases at V and 2 bases at J, with 18 bases between. CDR3 length: 15 amino acids. CDR3 sequence reads: CASRRGGTYTDTQYF. In DNA form, the CDR3 reads TGTGCCAGCCGACGAGGGGGGACCTACACAGATACGCAGTATTTT.

This sequence joins TRBV11-2 and TRBJ1-2; TRBD1 might be the D (6 bases). This CDR3 comprises 17 residues. Trimming removed 1 base at V and 4 bases at J, with 19 bases between. The germline V gene has CDR1 SGHAT and CDR2 FQNNGV. CDR3 in amino acids: CASSLGGGPQEVYGYTF. The DNA for the CDR3 is TGTGCCAGCAGCTTAGGAGGGGGACCCCAGGAGGTCTATGGCTACACCTTC.

The chain employs TRBV3-1 and TRBJ2-1, with 7 positions matching TRBD2. Germline V gene sequence: CDR1 LGHDT, CDR2 YNNKEL (reference sequence). This CDR3 is 15 amino acids long. V lost 4 bases to trimming and J lost 4 bases; unmatched junction nucleotides: 7. The CDR3: CASSPEGEGYNEQFF. DNA for the CDR3: TGTGCCAGCAGCCCAGAAGGGGAGGGGTACAATGAGCAGTTCTTC.

As DNA, the CDR3 is TGTGCCAGCAGCCAAGTGTCCTACGAGCAGTTCTTC. This translates into CASSQVSYEQFF. The chain employs TRBV14 and TRBJ2-1; D uncertain. V gave up 1 base and J gave up 10 bases, with 8 bases separating them. The CDR3 contains 12 residues. Germline CDR1 SGHDN, CDR2 FVKESK.

In its sample, this clonotype was seen a few times. The chain recombines TRBV27 with TRBJ2-2; D is perhaps TRBD1 (6 bases). The germline CDR1 and CDR2 sequences are MNHEY and SMNVEV (reference sequence). V was pared by 5 bases and J by 5 bases, with 21 bases between. The CDR3 runs 17 residues. The CDR3 region has the DNA TGTGCCAGCAGTCTCTCCTGGACACAGGGTGGAACCGGGGAGCTGTTTTTT. Its protein is CASSLSWTQGGTGELFF.

This clonotype came up many times. The chain has TRBV5-1 and TRBJ2-1, with TRBD2 matching over 11 bases. The CDR3 spans 15 residues. Germline CDR1 and CDR2: SGHRS and YFSETQ. Trimming cost V 4 bases and J 5 bases; bases outside gene matches: 5. The DNA for the CDR3 is TGCGCCAGCAGCAACGGGACTAGCGGACACAATGAGCAGTTCTTC. It encodes CASSNGTSGHNEQFF. The complete variable domain, with remaining parts taken from reference TRBV5-1 and TRBJ2-1, reads KAGVTQTPRYLIKTRGQQVTLSCSPISGHRSVSWYQQTPGQGLQFLFEYFSETQRNKGNFPGRFSGRQFSNSRSEMNVSTLELGDSALYLCASSNGTSGHNEQFFGPGTRLTVL.

This clonotype came up many times. The J gene is TRBJ2-7, the V gene TRBV5-1, with D tentatively TRBD2 (6 bases). The germline CDR1 and CDR2 sequences are SGHRS and YFSETQ. The ends were cut back, 5 bases at V and 0 bases at J, with 12 bases in the middle. The CDR3 consists of 14 residues. The DNA for the CDR3 is TGCGCCAGCAGGCTAGTAGCGGACTCCTACGAGCAGTACTTC. Translating it yields CASRLVADSYEQYF.

Only a few counts were recorded for this clonotype. The chain recombines TRBV5-1 with TRBJ2-1; TRBD2 matches 7 bases. Trimming at V came to 0 bases and at J to 7 bases, leaving 4 bases not matched to a gene. The CDR3 sequence is 14 residues long. Germline CDR1 SGHRS, CDR2 YFSETQ. For the CDR3, the DNA is TGCGCCAGCAGCTTGGTCTCTAGCGGTAATGAGCAGTTCTTC. Protein: CASSLVSSGNEQFF.

This clonotype was recorded at least ten times. The CDR3 loop reads CASSLFWGRETQYF. The CDR3 DNA follows: TGTGCCAGCAGTTTATTTTGGGGGCGAGAGACCCAGTACTTC. This sequence joins TRBV27 and TRBJ2-5, with D possibly matching TRBD1 (6 bases). Germline CDR1 reads MNHEY; CDR2 reads SMNVEV (reference sequence). V lost 1 base to trimming and J lost 4 bases, with 10 bases between them. CDR3 length: 14 amino acids.

This clonotype was counted ten times or more. The V and J genes are TRBV18 and TRBJ2-7; D gene uncertain. The V gene's germline CDR1 is KGHSH and CDR2 LQKENI. The CDR3 extends over 13 amino acids. The V and J ends lost 0 bases and 2 bases respectively, with 5 bases between them. The CDR3 protein is CASSPPVTYEQYF. In DNA form, the CDR3 reads TGTGCCAGCTCACCACCGGTCACCTACGAGCAGTACTTC.

V gene TRBV7-2 combines with J gene TRBJ2-7; 10 bases are shared with TRBD2. The CDR3 spans 18 residues. The V and J ends lost 4 bases and 0 bases, in that order; junction bases with no gene match: 12. Germline CDR1 reads SGHTA; CDR2 reads FQGNSA. The CDR3 DNA follows: TGTGCCAGCAGCTCCCGGGGGCCTAGCGGGAGTATCTCCTACGAGCAGTACTTC. Its protein product is CASSSRGPSGSISYEQYF.

This clonotype was observed many times. V gene TRBV18 combines with J gene TRBJ2-1; perhaps TRBD1 as D (5 bases). Germline CDR1 is KGHSH and CDR2 is LQKENI. The CDR3 is made up of 15 amino acids. Between the trimmed V and J ends, which lost 5 bases and 0 bases, there was a span of 11 bases. CDR3 residues: CASSSQGSSYNEQFF. CDR3 bases: TGTGCCAGCTCATCGCAGGGCAGCTCCTACAATGAGCAGTTCTTC.

This chain links TRBV13 with TRBJ2-7; 11 bases map to TRBD2. In germline, CDR1 is PRHDT, CDR2 FYEKMQ (reference sequence). The junction had 9 bases not matched to a gene; V was cut back by 2 bases and J by 6 bases. The CDR3 spans 16 residues. The CDR3 nucleotides read TGTGCCAGCAGCTTAAGGGTAGCGGGAGGGCGGGGCGAGCAGTACTTC. As protein: CASSLRVAGGRGEQYF.

This clonotype was counted many times. This rearrangement joins TRBV2 to TRBJ2-3; perhaps TRBD2 as D (6 bases). This CDR3 is 12 amino acids long. CDR1 and CDR2 from the germline V gene are SNHLY and FYNNEI. Trimming left V 5 bases short and J 10 bases short, with 13 bases between. Here the CDR3 reads CASSPTREAQYF. Here the CDR3 DNA reads TGTGCCAGCAGTCCCACCAGGGAGGCGCAGTATTTT.

This clonotype was picked up many times. The CDR3 is CASKQGKTDTQYF. CDR3 DNA: TGTGCCAGCAAACAGGGGAAAACAGATACGCAGTATTTT. The chain recombines TRBV28 with TRBJ2-3; the match to TRBD1 covers 7 bases. The CDR3 length is 13 residues. V lost 7 bases and J lost 3; bases outside the gene matches: 4. Germline V gene data show CDR1 as MDHEN and CDR2 as SYDVKM. Full variable domain (outside the CDR3, taken from reference TRBV28 and TRBJ2-3): DVKVTQSSRYLVKRTGEKVFLECVQDMDHENMFWYRQDPGLGLRLIYFSYDVKMKEKGDIPEGYSVSREKKERFSLILESASTNQTSMYLCASKQGKTDTQYFGPGTRLTVL.